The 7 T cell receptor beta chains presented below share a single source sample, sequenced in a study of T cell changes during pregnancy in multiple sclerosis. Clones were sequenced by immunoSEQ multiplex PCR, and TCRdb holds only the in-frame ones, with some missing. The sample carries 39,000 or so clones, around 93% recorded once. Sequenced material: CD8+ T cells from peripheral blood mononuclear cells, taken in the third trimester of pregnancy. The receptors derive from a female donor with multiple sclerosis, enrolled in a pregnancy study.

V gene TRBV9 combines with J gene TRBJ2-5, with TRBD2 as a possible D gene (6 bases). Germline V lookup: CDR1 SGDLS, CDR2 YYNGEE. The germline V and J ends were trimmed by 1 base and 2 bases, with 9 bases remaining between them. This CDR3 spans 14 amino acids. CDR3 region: CASSVMAGQETQYF. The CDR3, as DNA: TGTGCCAGCAGCGTAATGGCGGGACAAGAGACCCAGTACTTC.

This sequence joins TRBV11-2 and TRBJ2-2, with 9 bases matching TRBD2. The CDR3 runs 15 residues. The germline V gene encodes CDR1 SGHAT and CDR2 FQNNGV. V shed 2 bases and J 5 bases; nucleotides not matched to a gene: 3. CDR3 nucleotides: TGTGCCAGCAGCTTAATAGCGGGAGAGACCGGGGAGCTGTTTTTT. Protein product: CASSLIAGETGELFF.

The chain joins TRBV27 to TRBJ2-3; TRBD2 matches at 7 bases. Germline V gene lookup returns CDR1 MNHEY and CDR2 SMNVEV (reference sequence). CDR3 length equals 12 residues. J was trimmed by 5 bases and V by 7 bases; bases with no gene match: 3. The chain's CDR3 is CASNPGGDTQYF. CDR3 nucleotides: TGTGCCAGCAACCCGGGAGGAGATACGCAGTATTTT.

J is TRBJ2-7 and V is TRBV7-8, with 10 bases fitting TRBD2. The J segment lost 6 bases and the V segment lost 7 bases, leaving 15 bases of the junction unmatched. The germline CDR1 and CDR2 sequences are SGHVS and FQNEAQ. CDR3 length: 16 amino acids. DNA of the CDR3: TGTGCCAGCAACCCAAGGGCAGCGGGAGGGCAGGGCGAGCAGTACTTC. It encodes CASNPRAAGGQGEQYF. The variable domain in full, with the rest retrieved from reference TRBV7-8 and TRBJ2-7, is GAGVSQSPRYKVAKRGQDVALRCDPISGHVSLFWYQQALGQGPEFLTYFQNEAQLDKSGLPSDRFFAERPEGSVSTLKIQRTQQEDSAVYLCASNPRAAGGQGEQYFGPGTRLTVT.

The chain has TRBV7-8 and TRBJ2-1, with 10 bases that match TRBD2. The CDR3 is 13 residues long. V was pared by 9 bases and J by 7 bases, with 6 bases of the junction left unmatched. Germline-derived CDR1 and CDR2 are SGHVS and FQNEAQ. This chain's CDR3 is CASRLAGDNEQFF. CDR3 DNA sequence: TGTGCCAGTCGACTAGCGGGTGATAATGAGCAGTTCTTC.

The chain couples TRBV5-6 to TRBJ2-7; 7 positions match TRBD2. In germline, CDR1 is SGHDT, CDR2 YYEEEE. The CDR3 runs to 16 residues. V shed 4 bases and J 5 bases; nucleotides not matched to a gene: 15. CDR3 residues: CASSLFFLAGMDEQYF. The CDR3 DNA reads TGTGCCAGCAGCCTTTTTTTCTTAGCGGGCATGGACGAGCAGTACTTC. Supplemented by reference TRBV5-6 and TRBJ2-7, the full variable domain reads DAGVTQSPTHLIKTRGQQVTLRCSPKSGHDTVSWYQQALGQGPQFIFQYYEEEERQRGNFPDRFSGHQFPNYSSELNVNALLLGDSALYLCASSLFFLAGMDEQYFGPGTRLTVT.

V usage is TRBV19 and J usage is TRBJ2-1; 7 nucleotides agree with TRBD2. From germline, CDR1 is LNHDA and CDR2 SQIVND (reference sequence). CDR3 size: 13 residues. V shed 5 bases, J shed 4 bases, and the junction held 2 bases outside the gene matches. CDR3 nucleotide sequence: TGTGCCAGTAGTTACGGGGGGTACAATGAGCAGTTCTTC. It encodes CASSYGGYNEQFF.